The 4 T cell receptor beta chains below come from one sample, sequenced in a study of Ad26.COV2.S vaccination and SARS-CoV-2 variants. Libraries were prepared by immunoSEQ multiplex PCR; TCRdb keeps only in-frame clonotypes and omits some of them. The table records under 550,000 clones, roughly 90% of them present only once. Treatment reported: 19 received Ad26.COV2.S at low or high dose, single or two shots; 5 received placebo; per-sample allocation not given. Sampling occurred on day 63 after the first vaccine or placebo injection. This specimen consisted of peripheral blood, obtained in a trial of Ad26.COV2.S vaccine versus placebo. The receptors derive from a person aged 18-65 years who received the Ad26.COV2.S COVID-19 vaccine or a placebo.

The chain couples TRBV10-3 to TRBJ1-2; 7 nucleotides align to TRBD1. V lost 0 bases, J lost 4 bases, and 5 bases stayed unmatched. CDR3 length: 15 amino acids. From germline, CDR1 is ENHRY and CDR2 SYGVKD. Here the CDR3 DNA reads TGTGCCATCAGTGAGTCGGAGGCAGGGGGCTATGGCTACACCTTC. Translating it yields CAISESEAGGYGYTF.

J is TRBJ1-2 and V is TRBV24-1, with 7 bases identical to TRBD1. Germline trimming cut 5 bases from V and 2 bases from J; bases unmatched to any gene: 7. The germline V gene encodes CDR1 KGHDR and CDR2 SFDVKD. The CDR3 has 15 residues. The CDR3: CATSGAGTANYGYTF. The CDR3 DNA sequence: TGTGCCACCAGTGGAGCCGGGACAGCGAACTATGGCTACACCTTC.

The chain joins TRBV7-2 to TRBJ1-1, with a tentative D call TRBD1 (5 bases). Per the germline V gene, CDR1 is SGHTA and CDR2 is FQGNSA. This CDR3 has 15 amino acids. Trimming removed 5 bases from V and 4 bases from J, with 17 bases in between. The CDR3 nucleotides read TGTGCCAGCAGCCCGCGGGGTCCGGGGGGCACTGAAGCTTTCTTT. It translates to CASSPRGPGGTEAFF. The whole variable domain, remainder taken from reference TRBV7-2 and TRBJ1-1, is GAGVSQSPSNKVTEKGKDVELRCDPISGHTALYWYRQSLGQGLEFLIYFQGNSAPDKSGLPSDRFSAERTGGSVSTLTIQRTQQEDSAVYLCASSPRGPGGTEAFFGQGTRLTVV.

The V gene is TRBV6-4, the J gene TRBJ1-5; D is uncertain. Trimming stripped 4 bases from V and 1 base from J, with 11 bases between. The CDR3 totals 15 residues. CDR1 and CDR2 from the germline V gene are MRHNA and SNTAGT. The DNA for the CDR3 is TGTGCCAGCAGTGCGGCTATGGGCAGCAATCAGCCCCAGCATTTT. Translated, it gives CASSAAMGSNQPQHF.